Below, 18 T cell receptor beta chains from the same sample are listed, as sequenced in a study of graft-versus-host responses after intestinal transplantation. Antigens of these TCRs are unknown. The repertoire was sequenced with immunoSEQ multiplex PCR; TCRdb's copy has only in-frame clones and lacks some. The data contain approximately 77,000 clones, roughly nine tenths of them singletons. Source: unstimulated CD4+ T cells sorted from spleen or lymph node cells, taken before intestinal transplant. All receptors derive from a human donor who received an intestinal transplant.

This chain joins TRBV25-1 and TRBJ2-3, with TRBD2 matching 8 bases. Per the germline V gene, CDR1 is MGHDK and CDR2 is SYGVNS. J gave up 6 bases and V 3 bases, and 2 bases lay outside the gene matches. The CDR3 runs 13 residues. CDR3 sequence reads: CASSDRTSDTQYF. The DNA for the CDR3 is TGTGCCAGCAGTGATCGGACTAGCGATACGCAGTATTTT.

The chain links TRBV9 to TRBJ2-3; perhaps TRBD1 as D (5 bases). The CDR3 loop spans 14 amino acids. Per the germline V gene, CDR1 is SGDLS and CDR2 is YYNGEE. Trimming removed 8 bases at V and 3 bases at J, with 16 bases between. This chain's CDR3 is CASSPGLGTDTQYF. CDR3 DNA: TGTGCCAGTTCCCCAGGGCTTGGTACAGATACGCAGTATTTT. The variable domain in full, completed from reference TRBV9 and TRBJ2-3, reads DSGVTQTPKHLITATGQRVTLRCSPRSGDLSVYWYQQSLDQGLQFLIQYYNGEERAKGNILERFSAQQFPDLHSELNLSSLELGDSALYFCASSPGLGTDTQYFGPGTRLTVL.

The chain carries TRBV25-1 and TRBJ2-1, with 10 bases that match TRBD2. The CDR3 is 16 amino acids. V shed 3 bases and J 12 bases; nucleotides not matched to a gene: 14. The germline CDR1 and CDR2 sequences are MGHDK and SYGVNS. DNA of the CDR3: TGTGCCAGCAGTGAGACCCTAGCGGGAGATATCAGCGCGCAGTTCTTC. It translates to CASSETLAGDISAQFF.

The chain couples TRBV29-1 to TRBJ1-3; possible D gene TRBD1, 5 bases. Germline values: CDR1 SQVTM, CDR2 ANQGSEA. Trimming took off 0 bases at V and 3 bases at J, with 9 bases between the two ends. This CDR3 region has 14 residues. CDR3 amino acids: CSVEDPGNGNTIYF. The CDR3 DNA sequence: TGCAGCGTTGAAGATCCAGGGAATGGAAACACCATATATTTT.

The chain couples TRBV6-1 to TRBJ1-1; D is uncertain. CDR3 length: 14 residues. Germline lookup yields CDR1 MNHNS and CDR2 SASEGT. The V gene lost 7 bases and the J gene lost 5 bases, with 17 bases spanning the gap. The CDR3 DNA is TGTGCCAGCAAGGATGACCCGGGGAGGACTGAAGCTTTCTTT. This gives the protein CASKDDPGRTEAFF.

The CDR3 loop reads CASTRRADGLAVNNEQFF. The CDR3 DNA is TGTGCCAGCACCCGCCGCGCTGACGGGCTAGCGGTAAACAATGAGCAGTTCTTC. V usage is TRBV7-9 and J usage is TRBJ2-1, with 7 bases identical to TRBD2. The CDR3 contains 18 residues. The V and J ends lost 7 bases and 5 bases, in that order; junction bases with no gene match: 20. Looked up from germline, CDR1 is SEHNR and CDR2 is FQNEAQ (reference sequence).

V gene TRBV5-6 combines with J gene TRBJ1-1; perhaps TRBD1 as D (6 bases). Trimming pared 2 bases from V and 9 bases from J, leaving 14 bases between. The germline gives CDR1 SGHDT, CDR2 YYEEEE. The CDR3 runs 13 residues. CDR3 residues: CASSFARGLQAFF. The CDR3 region has the DNA TGTGCCAGCAGCTTTGCCAGGGGACTACAAGCTTTCTTT.

The chain has TRBV11-2 and TRBJ1-4; D possibly corresponds to TRBD1 (6 bases). Trimming left V 5 bases short and J 8 bases short, with 18 bases between. CDR1 and CDR2 (germline): SGHAT, FQNNGV. There are 15 residues in the CDR3. The CDR3 coding sequence is TGTGCCAGCAGCCCATTAGGAGGGGGGGAAGAAAAACTGTTTTTT. Its translation: CASSPLGGGEEKLFF.

The chain carries TRBV28 and TRBJ2-1; 8 positions match TRBD2. V lost 7 bases to trimming and J lost 5 bases; unmatched junction nucleotides: 10. The CDR3 has 15 residues. Germline V gives CDR1 MDHEN, CDR2 SYDVKM. The CDR3 is CASITGGGHDNEQFF. CDR3 bases: TGTGCCAGCATAACGGGCGGGGGGCACGACAATGAGCAGTTCTTC. The full variable domain, with the rest looked up from reference TRBV28 and TRBJ2-1, is DVKVTQSSRYLVKRTGEKVFLECVQDMDHENMFWYRQDPGLGLRLIYFSYDVKMKEKGDIPEGYSVSREKKERFSLILESASTNQTSMYLCASITGGGHDNEQFFGPGTRLTVL.

On this clone itself: The same CDR3 arises from other DNA sequences in this sample as well. V is TRBV18 and J is TRBJ2-5; TRBD2 might be the D (5 bases). The CDR3 runs 12 residues. Germline-derived CDR1 and CDR2 are KGHSH and LQKENI. V was shortened by 1 base and J by 5 bases, with 5 bases between the two germline ends. The CDR3 DNA follows: TGTGCCAGCTCACCACGGGAGGAGACCCAGTACTTC. It specifies CASSPREETQYF.

The chain has TRBV30 and TRBJ2-1; 10 bases align to TRBD2. The CDR3 extends over 17 amino acids. V lost 2 bases and J lost 3; bases outside the gene matches: 10. Per the germline V gene, CDR1 is GTSNPN and CDR2 is SVGIG (reference sequence). This CDR3 reads CAWSHFSGTSVYNEQFF. CDR3 nucleotides: TGTGCCTGGAGTCACTTCTCCGGGACTAGCGTCTACAATGAGCAGTTCTTC. Filled out from reference TRBV30 and TRBJ2-1, the complete variable domain reads SQTIHQWPATLVQPVGSPLSLECTVEGTSNPNLYWYRQAAGRGLQLLFYSVGIGQISSEVPQNLSASRPQDRQFILSSKKLLLSDSGFYLCAWSHFSGTSVYNEQFFGPGTRLTVL.

This chain uses TRBV11-2 with TRBJ2-7; D uncertain. Between the trimmed V and J ends, which lost 5 bases and 3 bases, there was a span of 8 bases. Germline V lookup: CDR1 SGHAT, CDR2 FQNNGV. CDR3 length: 12 amino acids. The CDR3 reads CASSPDFYEQYF. DNA of the CDR3: TGTGCCAGCAGCCCCGACTTCTACGAGCAGTACTTC.

The gene calls are TRBV5-4 and TRBJ2-3; D may be TRBD1 (6 bases). V was pared by 0 bases and J by 2 bases, with 7 bases between. The CDR3 is made up of 14 amino acids. The V gene's germline CDR1 is SGHNT and CDR2 YYREEE (reference sequence). The CDR3 region is CASSLGTATDTQYF. The DNA of the CDR3 is TGTGCCAGCAGCTTGGGGACAGCCACAGATACGCAGTATTTT.

The V gene is TRBV7-2, the J gene TRBJ1-2, with 10 bases that match TRBD1. V lost 3 bases and J lost 8; bases outside the gene matches: 6. The CDR3 has 14 residues. CDR1 and CDR2 (germline): SGHTA, FQGNSA. In DNA form, the CDR3 reads TGTGCCAGCAGCTTGGGGACAGGGGATTGGGGCTACACCTTC. This gives the protein CASSLGTGDWGYTF.

The chain uses TRBV5-1 and TRBJ1-1; D remains ambiguous. The CDR3 totals 14 residues. The V and J ends lost 1 base and 2 bases respectively, with 9 bases between them. Germline loops: CDR1 SGHRS, CDR2 YFSETQ. CDR3 nucleotide sequence: TGCGCCAGCAGCTTGTATAGCCTAAACACTGAAGCTTTCTTT. This encodes CASSLYSLNTEAFF.

The genes are TRBV6-6 and TRBJ2-1; D is uncertain. The CDR3 consists of 14 residues. Germline V gene sequence: CDR1 MNHNY, CDR2 SVGAGI (reference sequence). Trimming removed 2 bases at V and 3 bases at J, with 8 bases between. The CDR3 spells CASSYPSFYNEQFF. The CDR3 DNA reads TGTGCCAGCAGTTACCCGTCTTTCTACAATGAGCAGTTCTTC.

This chain joins TRBV4-1 and TRBJ1-1, with TRBD1 matching 7 bases. Germline trimming cut 4 bases from V and 0 bases from J; bases unmatched to any gene: 5. The CDR3 is 15 residues long. Per the germline V gene, CDR1 is MGHRA and CDR2 is YSYEKL. The CDR3 coding sequence is TGCGCCAGCAGCCCCCAGACAGGGCTGAACACTGAAGCTTTCTTT. Protein: CASSPQTGLNTEAFF.

CDR3 in amino acids: CASSLTGTGGFNTEAFF. The CDR3 nucleotides read TGTGCCAGCAGCTTAACCGGGACAGGGGGTTTTAACACTGAAGCTTTCTTT. The chain employs TRBV7-9 and TRBJ1-1; 11 bases line up with TRBD1. The germline V gene encodes CDR1 SEHNR and CDR2 FQNEAQ (reference sequence). V was pared by 2 bases and J by 2 bases, with 7 bases of the junction left unmatched. This CDR3 region has 17 residues.